Listed here are 12 T cell receptor beta chains from one sample, sequenced in a study of read filtering for tumor transcriptome and immune sequencing. From around 440 ng of RNA, a library with molecular barcoded alpha/delta and beta/gamma adaptors was made. Each CDR3 protein gets one entry after TCRdb re-called the reads with MiXCR. The sample lists approximately 41,000 distinct CDR3 sequences, about an eighth occurring once. The sequencing input was a population of CD138-negative cells sorted from bone marrow. These receptors all come from a donor at least 40 years old with multiple myeloma.

In its sample, this clonotype was seen many times. The chain carries TRBV4-1 and TRBJ1-2, with 8 bases identical to TRBD1. Germline V gene sequence: CDR1 MGHRA, CDR2 YSYEKL. Losses at the gene ends were 3 bases for V and 5 bases for J; bases not matched to a gene: 5. The CDR3 runs 14 residues. CDR3 bases: TGCGCCAGCAGCCATGAGACAGGGGCTTATGGCTACACCTTC. Protein: CASSHETGAYGYTF.

Worth noting for this clonotype: A much larger clone differs from this one at a single base, so this may be a read error. V is TRBV20-1 and J is TRBJ2-5; 12 bases are a match to TRBD2. Germline CDR1 and CDR2: DFQATT and SNEGSKA (reference sequence). The V gene end was trimmed by 4 bases and the J gene end by 5 bases; junction bases not matched to a gene: 5. The CDR3 length is 14 residues. CDR3 loop: CSATASGREETQYF. The CDR3 nucleotides are TGCAGTGCTACGGCTAGCGGGAGGGAGGAGACCCAGTACTTC.

This clonotype has just a few counts. With a much larger clone just one base away, this may be a read error. The CDR3 is CACSSAGGKANVLTF. The DNA for the CDR3 is TGTGCCTGCAGTTCAGCGGGAGGCAAGGCCAACGTCCTGACTTTC. The chain is built from TRBV28 and TRBJ2-6; 9 bases are shared with TRBD2. Germline lookup yields CDR1 MDHEN and CDR2 SYDVKM. The CDR3 extends over 15 amino acids.

This clonotype was found a few times. This may be a read error: a much more frequent sequence differs by one nucleotide. This chain uses TRBV28 with TRBJ1-5; 7 bases agree with TRBD1. V trimming: 8 bases; J trimming: 5 bases; junction bases outside the gene matches: 15. Germline V gives CDR1 MDHEN, CDR2 SYDVKM. The CDR3 has 16 residues. The CDR3 loop reads CASVRGGAKADQPQHF. The CDR3 DNA reads as TGTGCCAGCGTCAGAGGGGGCGCGAAGGCCGATCAGCCCCAGCATTTT.

Of note for this clonotype: A much larger clone lies one base from this, so it may be a read error. This CDR3 is missing its conserved last phenylalanine or tryptophan, likely due to a read error. The chain recombines TRBV30 with TRBJ2-5, with D uncertain. CDR1 GTSNPN and CDR2 SVGIG come from the germline V gene (reference sequence). The CDR3 spans 12 residues. Trimming removed 1 base at V and 4 bases at J, with 7 bases between. For the CDR3, the DNA is TGTGCCTGGAGTGCGGGTTCAGAGACCCAGTACTCC. Translating gives CAWSAGSETQYS.

V usage is TRBV12-3 or TRBV12-4 and J usage is TRBJ1-1; D perhaps matches TRBD1 (6 bases). CDR3 length: 19 amino acids. The ends were cut back, 5 bases at V and 0 bases at J, with 25 bases in the middle. Written as DNA, the CDR3 is TGTGCCAGCAGTACCGCGGTCGGGGGGCCCTTTGAGATGAACACTGAAGCTTTCTTT. It codes for CASSTAVGGPFEMNTEAFF.

This clonotype has a handful of counts. The chain uses TRBV12-3 or TRBV12-4 and TRBJ2-2; 7 nucleotides align to TRBD1. The CDR3 length is 15 residues. The trim removed 6 bases at V and 1 base at J, leaving 5 bases unmatched. The CDR3 nucleotides are TGTGCCAGCAGAAGGACAGGCGGGAACACCGGGGAGCTGTTTTTT. Protein sequence: CASRRTGGNTGELFF.

This clonotype was observed a handful of times. This likely reflects a read error, since a far larger clone is one base away. The chain joins TRBV11-2 to TRBJ2-5; TRBD2 matches 12 bases. The CDR3 is made up of 22 amino acids. Germline V gives CDR1 SGHAT, CDR2 FQNNGV. DNA of the CDR3: TGTGCCAGCAGCCTACTCTCCGCTTTGGGACTAGCGGGTGATAATTTCCAAGAGACCCGGTACTTC. Its protein is CASSLLSALGLAGDNFQETRYF.

This clonotype has a count of ten or more. The gene calls are TRBV6-5 and TRBJ1-2, with TRBD1 as a possible D gene (5 bases). Trimming pared 3 bases from V and 4 bases from J, leaving 9 bases between. The V gene's germline CDR1 is MNHEY and CDR2 SVGAGI. This CDR3 contains 13 residues. The DNA for the CDR3 is TGTGCCAGCAGTTATGGGGCGCCCTATGGCTACACCTTC. Its protein product is CASSYGAPYGYTF.

This clonotype was recorded many times. The V call is TRBV5-1, the J call TRBJ2-3, with 7 bases matching TRBD1. Germline V gives CDR1 SGHRS, CDR2 YFSETQ. CDR3 length: 15 amino acids. Unmatched junction bases numbered 2, after V lost 0 bases and J lost 1 base. The CDR3 reads CASSLAGTGTDTQYF. The CDR3 region has the DNA TGCGCCAGCAGCTTGGCCGGGACAGGCACAGATACGCAGTATTTT.

This clonotype has just one count. A far larger clone is just one base off, so this is likely a read error. The V gene is TRBV7-3, the J gene TRBJ2-1, with TRBD2 as a possible D gene (6 bases). Trimming stripped 3 bases from V and 5 bases from J, with 14 bases between. Germline CDR1 reads SGHTA; CDR2 reads FQGTGA. CDR3 size: 15 residues. Written as DNA, the CDR3 is TGTGCCAGCAGCTTCCCCGGGACTCGCGACAATGAGCAGTTCTTC. Residues: CASSFPGTRDNEQFF.

This clonotype was seen many times. V gene TRBV20-1 combines with J gene TRBJ2-4; a possible D gene is TRBD1 (6 bases). Germline V gives CDR1 DFQATT, CDR2 SNEGSKA (reference sequence). This CDR3 region has 14 residues. Trimming removed 0 bases at V and 8 bases at J, with 14 bases between. DNA for the CDR3: TGCAGTGCTAGAGATGTGGTACAGGGAGACATTCAGTACTTC. It translates to CSARDVVQGDIQYF.